This T cell receptor beta chain came from a study of blood T cell repertoires in COVID-19. About the study: From the United States, Italy and Spain came samples of acute and convalescent COVID-19.

V lost 1 base to trimming and J lost 4 bases; unmatched junction nucleotides: 8. The germline gives CDR1 PRHDT, CDR2 FYEKMQ (reference sequence). The CDR3 runs 16 residues. Cohorts were assigned according to the clinical history that participants reported. Method: immunoSEQ multiplex PCR; TCRdb's copy keeps in-frame clones and lacks some. The sample includes hundreds of thousands of clones, roughly four fifths seen only once; the top ten take 4.5% to 5%. The sequence was collected from a woman aged 50 to 60 who had been exposed to COVID-19. Sequencing was performed on PBMCs or T cells enriched from blood (not recorded which). The chain is built from TRBV13 and TRBJ2-3; 7 nucleotides match TRBD2. The CDR3 is CASSLAGTTGADTQYF. Here the CDR3 DNA reads TGTGCCAGCAGCTTAGCCGGGACTACGGGCGCAGATACGCAGTATTTT.